These 2 T cell receptor beta chains originate from one sample sequenced in a study of T cell changes during pregnancy in multiple sclerosis. Assay: immunoSEQ multiplex PCR; the TCRdb copy retains only in-frame clones and omits some. The table has 38,000 or so clones, 93% seen once. The sample consisted of CD4+ T cells from peripheral blood mononuclear cells, taken in the first trimester of pregnancy. The receptors originated from a female donor with multiple sclerosis, enrolled in a pregnancy study.

This clone was recorded once. This rearrangement joins TRBV13 to TRBJ2-5; 7 bases match TRBD2. This CDR3 spans 14 amino acids. Germline V gives CDR1 PRHDT, CDR2 FYEKMQ (reference sequence). Trimming took 0 bases from V and 7 from J; bases not matched to a gene: 5. CDR3 loop: CASSLGRGKGTQYF. CDR3 sequence (DNA): TGTGCCAGCAGCTTAGGGCGGGGGAAAGGGACCCAGTACTTC.

The gene calls are TRBV19 and TRBJ2-4; a weak D match, TRBD1 (5 bases). Trimming left V 5 bases short and J 1 base short, with 21 bases between. Germline assignment: CDR1 LNHDA and CDR2 SQIVND (reference sequence). The CDR3 loop spans 18 amino acids. Here the CDR3 reads CASSRGRIRDGAKNIQYF. The CDR3 DNA is TGTGCCAGTAGTCGTGGACGGATCAGGGATGGGGCCAAAAACATTCAGTACTTC.